The next 22 T cell receptor beta chains were all read from a single sample in a study of long-term antiretroviral therapy in people with HIV. Running of the v3.0 immunoSEQ assay took place at survey level. The assay was immunoSEQ multiplex PCR, and TCRdb's table has in-frame clones only and misses some. Of 35,000 to 50,000 clones listed, roughly nine tenths are singletons. The starting material was unsorted PBMCs, obtained 0.1 years before starting antiretroviral therapy. These receptors were collected from a woman in her forties or fifties with HIV.

The V call is TRBV11-2, the J call TRBJ1-1, with 9 bases lining up with TRBD1. CDR3 length: 15 amino acids. Germline V gene lookup returns CDR1 SGHAT and CDR2 FQNNGV. The J segment lost 5 bases and the V segment lost 0 bases, leaving 4 bases of the junction unmatched. CDR3 sequence reads: CASSLEGTGTTEAFF. Written as DNA, the CDR3 is TGTGCCAGCAGCTTAGAAGGGACAGGGACGACTGAAGCTTTCTTT.

This rearrangement joins TRBV30 to TRBJ1-4; D gene uncertain. The CDR3 totals 13 residues. V was cut by 0 bases and J by 5 bases, with 7 bases left in between. CDR1 and CDR2 (germline): GTSNPN, SVGIG (reference sequence). The CDR3 DNA reads as TGTGCCTGGAGTGTACTAGGGAATGAAAAACTGTTTTTT. Translating it yields CAWSVLGNEKLFF.

This chain links TRBV11-2 with TRBJ2-1, with D unresolved. Trimming removed 3 bases from V and 7 bases from J, with 7 bases in between. CDR3 length: 12 amino acids. CDR1 is SGHAT and CDR2 is FQNNGV in the germline V gene. This CDR3 reads CASSFWGNEQFF. The CDR3 nucleotides are TGTGCCAGCAGCTTTTGGGGAAATGAGCAGTTCTTC.

The genes are TRBV29-1 and TRBJ2-5; D unclear. Per the germline V gene, CDR1 is SQVTM and CDR2 is ANQGSEA. The CDR3 extends over 10 amino acids. Trimming took 5 bases from V and 5 from J, leaving 6 bases between them. The CDR3 here is CSVSVETQYF. The CDR3 region has the DNA TGCAGCGTTTCGGTGGAGACCCAGTACTTC.

V and J are TRBV2 and TRBJ1-2; the D gene is possibly TRBD1 (5 bases). CDR1 SNHLY and CDR2 FYNNEI come from the germline V gene. Trimming shortened V by 4 bases and J by 5 bases, and 14 bases separated the two germline ends. The CDR3 sequence is 14 residues long. CDR3 bases: TGTGCCAGCAGTGGGGGCAAGGTTGGGTATGGCTACACCTTC. Amino acids: CASSGGKVGYGYTF.

The chain is built from TRBV5-1 and TRBJ2-1; D ambiguous. This CDR3 has 16 residues. V was trimmed by 0 bases and J by 9 bases, leaving 19 bases between them. Germline V gene sequence: CDR1 SGHRS, CDR2 YFSETQ. The CDR3 loop is CASSLARTRLTTEQFF. In DNA, the CDR3 is TGCGCCAGCAGCTTGGCCCGTACGCGATTAACTACTGAGCAGTTCTTC. The whole variable domain, filled in from reference TRBV5-1 and TRBJ2-1, reads KAGVTQTPRYLIKTRGQQVTLSCSPISGHRSVSWYQQTPGQGLQFLFEYFSETQRNKGNFPGRFSGRQFSNSRSEMNVSTLELGDSALYLCASSLARTRLTTEQFFGPGTRLTVL.

The chain joins TRBV14 to TRBJ1-2; maybe TRBD1 (5 bases). Germline-derived CDR1 and CDR2 are SGHDN and FVKESK. The CDR3 is 13 amino acids. With 5 bases removed from V and 6 bases from J, the gap between germline ends came to 13 bases. CDR3 nucleotide sequence: TGTGCCAGCAGCTTGTACAGGCTAGATGGCTACACCTTC. Residues: CASSLYRLDGYTF.

The chain joins TRBV5-4 to TRBJ1-1; 10 nucleotides match TRBD1. The trim removed 2 bases at V and 4 bases at J, leaving 5 bases unmatched. This CDR3 spans 15 amino acids. Germline loops: CDR1 SGHNT, CDR2 YYREEE (reference sequence). In DNA form, the CDR3 reads TGTGCCAGCAGCTTTCCGGGACAGGGGCCCACTGAAGCTTTCTTT. Encoded protein: CASSFPGQGPTEAFF.

The chain uses TRBV6-5 and TRBJ1-2; D unclear. The germline V gene encodes CDR1 MNHEY and CDR2 SVGAGI. V was clipped by 7 bases and J by 4 bases, with 16 bases between them. The CDR3 spans 14 residues. Written as DNA, the CDR3 is TGTGCCAGCACCCGCTCCGTTAACTCCTATGGCTACACCTTC. It yields the protein CASTRSVNSYGYTF.

CDR3 nucleotides: TGTGCCAGCAGTCGACAGGGTAGTCCTGAGCAGTTCTTC. It encodes CASSRQGSPEQFF. The rearrangement uses TRBV27 and TRBJ2-1; TRBD1 aligns across 7 bases. Germline trimming cut 5 bases from V and 9 bases from J; bases unmatched to any gene: 7. The CDR3 has 13 residues. Germline V gives CDR1 MNHEY, CDR2 SMNVEV (reference sequence).

The CDR3, as DNA: TGTGCCAGCAGTGAGGTCAGCGGCTACGAGCAGTACTTC. Translated: CASSEVSGYEQYF. The V and J genes are TRBV6-1 and TRBJ2-7; the D gene is possibly TRBD2 (5 bases). V lost 3 bases, J lost 3 bases, and 9 bases lay in between. Per germline, CDR1 MNHNS and CDR2 SASEGT. CDR3 size: 13 residues.

This chain uses TRBV30 with TRBJ1-2; D is ambiguous. The CDR3 sequence is 12 residues long. Between the trimmed V and J ends, which lost 2 bases and 7 bases, there was a span of 11 bases. In germline, CDR1 is GTSNPN, CDR2 SVGIG (reference sequence). The CDR3 DNA is TGTGCCTGGAGTCCCACAAGGGCTGGCTACACCTTC. Protein: CAWSPTRAGYTF.

The chain is built from TRBV7-8 and TRBJ2-3; the match to TRBD1 covers 10 bases. The junction had 6 bases not matched to a gene; V was cut back by 7 bases and J by 2 bases. This CDR3 comprises 15 residues. Germline CDR1 and CDR2: SGHVS and FQNEAQ. CDR3 nucleotides: TGTGCCAGCACCGGGACAGGGGACCCCACAGATACGCAGTATTTT. Its translation is CASTGTGDPTDTQYF.

The chain's CDR3 is CASSYGPEQYF. The CDR3 nucleotides are TGTGCCAGCAGCTATGGTCCCGAGCAGTACTTC. This chain joins TRBV11-2 and TRBJ2-7; D gene unclear. This CDR3 contains 11 residues. Germline CDR1 is SGHAT and CDR2 is FQNNGV. V lost 4 bases and J lost 6, with 7 bases in between.

The V and J genes are TRBV2 and TRBJ2-7, with 7 bases fitting TRBD2. In germline, CDR1 is SNHLY, CDR2 FYNNEI. CDR3 length: 13 residues. V shed 3 bases, J shed 5 bases, and the junction held 4 bases outside the gene matches. In DNA form, the CDR3 reads TGTGCCAGCAGTGACTTAAGCGGGAACGAGCAGTACTTC. Translation gives CASSDLSGNEQYF.

The genes are TRBV7-3 and TRBJ1-2; a weak D match, TRBD1 (5 bases). Looked up from germline, CDR1 is SGHTA and CDR2 is FQGTGA. The CDR3 loop spans 16 amino acids. The V end was cut by 4 bases, the J end by 0 bases, with 15 bases between. The DNA of the CDR3 is TGTGCCAGCAGCTCAATCCCGGGGACGGCTAACTATGGCTACACCTTC. This encodes CASSSIPGTANYGYTF.

The chain combines TRBV9 with TRBJ2-2; possibly TRBD2 for D (5 bases). Germline assignment: CDR1 SGDLS and CDR2 YYNGEE. V lost 3 bases and J 4 bases, leaving 16 bases between the germline ends. CDR3 length: 16 amino acids. The CDR3 reads CASSGAETTLTGELFF. The DNA of the CDR3 is TGTGCCAGCAGCGGTGCGGAGACTACGCTCACCGGGGAGCTGTTTTTT.

This clone turned up a few times. The rearrangement links TRBV30 to TRBJ1-6, with TRBD1 identical over 11 bases. The CDR3 consists of 14 residues. The ends lost 4 bases at V and 9 bases at J; junction bases unmatched: 5. Germline V lookup: CDR1 GTSNPN, CDR2 SVGIG (reference sequence). CDR3 loop: CAWNGGQGVSPLHF. CDR3 nucleotide sequence: TGTGCCTGGAATGGGGGACAGGGGGTTTCACCCCTCCACTTT.

This rearrangement joins TRBV6-1 to TRBJ1-5, with 8 positions matching TRBD1. CDR3 length equals 14 residues. CDR1 is MNHNS and CDR2 is SASEGT in the germline V gene. With V trimmed by 6 bases and J by 6 bases, 7 bases remained unmatched. CDR3 protein: CASSPQGDRQPQHF. The CDR3 DNA follows: TGTGCCAGCAGCCCACAGGGGGATCGTCAGCCCCAGCATTTT.

The chain carries TRBV6-1 and TRBJ1-1, with unresolved D. Germline V gene sequence: CDR1 MNHNS, CDR2 SASEGT. V was shortened by 4 bases and J by 0 bases, with 9 bases between the two germline ends. This CDR3 is 14 amino acids long. DNA of the CDR3: TGTGCCAGCAGTGTTAACGGAATGAACACTGAAGCTTTCTTT. This encodes CASSVNGMNTEAFF.

The rearrangement joins TRBV27 to TRBJ2-3; D not certain. This CDR3 is built from 12 residues. Per the germline V gene, CDR1 is MNHEY and CDR2 is SMNVEV (reference sequence). V gave up 5 bases and J gave up 4 bases, with 7 bases separating them. CDR3 nucleotides: TGTGCCAGCAGTGGACCTCCAGATACGCAGTATTTT. As protein: CASSGPPDTQYF.

This clone was recorded only once. V is TRBV18 and J is TRBJ1-1; D remains unclear. From germline, CDR1 is KGHSH and CDR2 LQKENI. V was cut by 4 bases and J by 1 base, with 13 bases left in between. CDR3 length: 15 amino acids. The CDR3 is CASSLRTIANTEAFF. The CDR3 region has the DNA TGTGCCAGCTCACTTCGGACGATCGCGAACACTGAAGCTTTCTTT.